This TCR beta chain was found in a study of shared clonotypes between healthy human individuals. Study information: CD4 naive and CD4 memory each took three plates per donor, while CD8 naive took two and CD8 memory one.

The CDR3 sequence is 14 residues long. The method was immunoSEQ multiplex PCR; TCRdb's version includes in-frame clones alone and lacks a portion of them. The sample includes about 510,000 clones, 90% to 97% of them seen just once. The sequenced sample was naive CD4+ T cells sorted from blood. Regarding subset: CD45RA+ positively selected. This sequence joins TRBV21-1 and TRBJ2-1; TRBD2, the table's D call, was not compared with the DNA. TRBV21-1 is a documented pseudogene. The clonotype originates from a young woman in good health. The CDR3 reads CASSKGPGGNEQFF. CDR3 coding DNA: TGTGCCAGCAGCAAAGGACCGGGTGGGAATGAGCAGTTCTTC.